This T cell receptor beta chain is drawn from a study of cytomegalovirus exposure and HLA in healthy donors. 60 Vbeta and 13 Jbeta primers were used in PCR. Produced via immunoSEQ multiplex PCR; TCRdb's table is partial and in-frame only. Its listing shows more than 100,000 clones. Remarks on this clone: No DNA is shown, since the ends of the CDR3 on it are uncertain; the CDR3 is the one TCRdb lists.

CDR1 and CDR2 from the germline V gene are SNHLY and FYNNEI. The CDR3 is 16 amino acids long, termini counted. The sequenced material came from PBMCs. This TCR came from a man aged 35-49 years in good health and CMV-seronegative. The chain recombines TRBV2 with TRBJ1-5. The CDR3 sequence is CASSTSGGRGNQPQHF.